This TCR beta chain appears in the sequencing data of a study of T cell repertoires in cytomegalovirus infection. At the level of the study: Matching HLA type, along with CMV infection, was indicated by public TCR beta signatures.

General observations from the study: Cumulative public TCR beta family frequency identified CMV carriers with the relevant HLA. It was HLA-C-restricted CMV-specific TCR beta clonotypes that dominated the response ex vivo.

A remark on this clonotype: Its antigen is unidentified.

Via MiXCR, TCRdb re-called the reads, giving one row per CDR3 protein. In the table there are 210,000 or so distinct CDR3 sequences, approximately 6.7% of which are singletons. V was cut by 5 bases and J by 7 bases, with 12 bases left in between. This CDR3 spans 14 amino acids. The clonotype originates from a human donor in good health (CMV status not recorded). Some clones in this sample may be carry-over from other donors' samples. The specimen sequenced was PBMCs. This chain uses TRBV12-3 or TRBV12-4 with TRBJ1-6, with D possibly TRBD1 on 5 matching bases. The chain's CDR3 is CASSLQGSNSPLHF. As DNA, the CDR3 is TGTGCCAGCAGTCTCCAGGGTTCGAATTCACCCCTCCACTTT.